The source of this TCR beta chain is a study of identifying expanded T cells in peripheral blood. The study's findings and limits: Over about two and four weeks, about 15 and 19 clones changed, versus approximately 1.1 between replicates. Approximately two-week clone count variance significantly increased as total template count grew.

CDR1 is MNHNS and CDR2 is SASEGT in the germline V gene. The V and J ends lost 4 bases and 5 bases, in that order; junction bases with no gene match: 6. CDR3 size: 15 residues. This clone showed up just once. Its antigen is as yet unknown. Collection occurred without any documented infections or immune events in donors. Profiling relied on immunoSEQ multiplex PCR, and the TCRdb table lists in-frame clones only, not all of them. The sample consists of approximately 86,000 clones, about 85% of them appearing once. The chain carries TRBV6-1 and TRBJ2-3; 10 bases fit TRBD2. What was sequenced was blood. The receptor's source is a person aged 18-70 years in good health. The CDR3 loop reads CASSVERGGQDTQYF. CDR3 nucleotides: TGTGCCAGCAGTGTTGAGCGGGGGGGCCAAGATACGCAGTATTTT.